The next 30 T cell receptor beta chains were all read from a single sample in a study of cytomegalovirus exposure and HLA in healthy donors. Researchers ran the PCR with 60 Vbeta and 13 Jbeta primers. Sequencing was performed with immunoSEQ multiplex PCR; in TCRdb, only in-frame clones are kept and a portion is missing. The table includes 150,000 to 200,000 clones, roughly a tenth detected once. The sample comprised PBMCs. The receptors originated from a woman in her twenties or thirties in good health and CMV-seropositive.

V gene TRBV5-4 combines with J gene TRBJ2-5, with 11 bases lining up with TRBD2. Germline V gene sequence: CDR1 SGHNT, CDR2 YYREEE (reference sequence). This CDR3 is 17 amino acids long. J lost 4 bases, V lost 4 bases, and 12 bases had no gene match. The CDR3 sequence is CASSPRGGSGRGETQYF. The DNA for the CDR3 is TGTGCCAGCAGCCCCCGCGGAGGTAGCGGGAGGGGAGAGACCCAGTACTTC.

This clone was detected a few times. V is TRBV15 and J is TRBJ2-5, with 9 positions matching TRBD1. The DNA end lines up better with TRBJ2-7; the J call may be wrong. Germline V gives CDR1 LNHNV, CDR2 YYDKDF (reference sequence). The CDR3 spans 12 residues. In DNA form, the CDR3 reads TGTGCCACCAGCCGGGACAGGGACGAGCAGTACTTC. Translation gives CATSRDRDEQYF.

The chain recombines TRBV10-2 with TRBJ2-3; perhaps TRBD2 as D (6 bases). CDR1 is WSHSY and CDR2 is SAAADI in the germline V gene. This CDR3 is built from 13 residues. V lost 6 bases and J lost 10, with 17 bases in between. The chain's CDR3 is CASRAPLALAQYF. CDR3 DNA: TGCGCCAGCAGGGCCCCACTAGCCCTAGCGCAGTATTTT.

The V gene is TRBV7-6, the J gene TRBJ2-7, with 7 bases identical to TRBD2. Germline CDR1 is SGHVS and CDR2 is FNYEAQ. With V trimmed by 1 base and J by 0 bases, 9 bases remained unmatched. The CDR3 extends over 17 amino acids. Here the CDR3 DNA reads TGTGCCAGCAGCTTAGAAGGGGAGGGTTACGTCTCCTACGAGCAGTACTTC. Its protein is CASSLEGEGYVSYEQYF.

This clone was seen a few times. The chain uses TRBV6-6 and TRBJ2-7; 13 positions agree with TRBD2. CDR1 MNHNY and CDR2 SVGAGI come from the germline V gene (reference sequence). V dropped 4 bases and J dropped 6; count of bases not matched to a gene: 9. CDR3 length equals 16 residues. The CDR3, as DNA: TGTGCCAGCAGTTCTCGACTAGCGGGAGGACGTTTCGAGCAGTACTTC. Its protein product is CASSSRLAGGRFEQYF.

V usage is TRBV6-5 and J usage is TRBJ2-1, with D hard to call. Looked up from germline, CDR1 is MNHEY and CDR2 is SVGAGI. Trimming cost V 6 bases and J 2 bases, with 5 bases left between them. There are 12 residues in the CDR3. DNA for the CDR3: TGTGCCAGCAGGGCCACCTACAATGAGCAGTTCTTC. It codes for CASRATYNEQFF.

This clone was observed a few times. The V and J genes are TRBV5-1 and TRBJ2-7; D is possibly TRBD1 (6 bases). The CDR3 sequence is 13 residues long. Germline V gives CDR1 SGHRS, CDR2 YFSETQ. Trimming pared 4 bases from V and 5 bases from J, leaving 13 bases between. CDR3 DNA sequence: TGCGCCAGCAGCCGAGGGGACACCGACGAGCAGTACTTC. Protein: CASSRGDTDEQYF.

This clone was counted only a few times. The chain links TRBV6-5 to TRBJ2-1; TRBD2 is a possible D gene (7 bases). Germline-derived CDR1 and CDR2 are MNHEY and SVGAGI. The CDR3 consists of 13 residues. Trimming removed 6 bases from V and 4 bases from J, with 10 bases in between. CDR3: CASRRGLYNEQFF. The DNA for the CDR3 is TGTGCCAGCAGGCGGGGGCTTTACAATGAGCAGTTCTTC.

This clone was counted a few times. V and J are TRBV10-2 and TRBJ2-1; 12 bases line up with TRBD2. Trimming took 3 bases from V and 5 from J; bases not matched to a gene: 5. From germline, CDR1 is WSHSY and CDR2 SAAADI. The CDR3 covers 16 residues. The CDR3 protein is CASSDRRLAGDNEQFF. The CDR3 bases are TGCGCCAGCAGTGATAGGCGACTAGCGGGGGACAATGAGCAGTTCTTC.

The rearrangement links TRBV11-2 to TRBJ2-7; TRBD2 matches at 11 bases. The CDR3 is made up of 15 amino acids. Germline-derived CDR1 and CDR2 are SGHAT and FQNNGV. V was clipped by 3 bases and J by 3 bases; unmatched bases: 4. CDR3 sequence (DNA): TGTGCCAGCAGCTTCTCCGGGACTAGCGGCTACGAGCAGTACTTC. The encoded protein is CASSFSGTSGYEQYF.

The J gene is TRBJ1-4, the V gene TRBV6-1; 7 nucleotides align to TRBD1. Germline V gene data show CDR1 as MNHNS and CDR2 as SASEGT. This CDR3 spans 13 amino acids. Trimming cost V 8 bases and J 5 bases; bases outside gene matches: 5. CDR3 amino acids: CASYGTVNEKLFF. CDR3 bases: TGTGCCAGCTACGGGACAGTGAATGAAAAACTGTTTTTT.

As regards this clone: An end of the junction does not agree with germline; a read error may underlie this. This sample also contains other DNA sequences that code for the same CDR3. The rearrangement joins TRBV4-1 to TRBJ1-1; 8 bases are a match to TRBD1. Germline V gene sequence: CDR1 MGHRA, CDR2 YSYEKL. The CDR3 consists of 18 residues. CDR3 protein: CASSQARQGTLMNTEAFF. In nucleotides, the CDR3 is TGCGCCAGCAGCCAAGCACGACAGGGGACCCTCATGAACACTGAAGCCTTCTTT.

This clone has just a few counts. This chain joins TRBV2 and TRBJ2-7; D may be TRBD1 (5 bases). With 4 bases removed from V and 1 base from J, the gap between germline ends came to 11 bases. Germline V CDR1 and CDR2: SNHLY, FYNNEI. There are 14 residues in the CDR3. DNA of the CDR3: TGTGCCAGCAGTGGTGGGGCAATTTCCTACGAGCAGTACTTC. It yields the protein CASSGGAISYEQYF. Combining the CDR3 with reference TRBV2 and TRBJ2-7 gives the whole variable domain EPEVTQTPSHQVTQMGQEVILRCVPISNHLYFYWYRQILGQKVEFLVSFYNNEISEKSEIFDDQFSVERPDGSNFTLKIRSTKLEDSAMYFCASSGGAISYEQYFGPGTRLTVT.

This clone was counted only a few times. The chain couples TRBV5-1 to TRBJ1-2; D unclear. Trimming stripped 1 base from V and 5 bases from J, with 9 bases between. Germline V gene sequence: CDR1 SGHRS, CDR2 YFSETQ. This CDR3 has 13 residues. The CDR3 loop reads CASSLYTGYGYTF. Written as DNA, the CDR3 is TGCGCCAGCAGCTTGTACACGGGGTATGGCTACACCTTC. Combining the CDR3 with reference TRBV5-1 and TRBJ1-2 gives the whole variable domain KAGVTQTPRYLIKTRGQQVTLSCSPISGHRSVSWYQQTPGQGLQFLFEYFSETQRNKGNFPGRFSGRQFSNSRSEMNVSTLELGDSALYLCASSLYTGYGYTFGSGTRLTVV.

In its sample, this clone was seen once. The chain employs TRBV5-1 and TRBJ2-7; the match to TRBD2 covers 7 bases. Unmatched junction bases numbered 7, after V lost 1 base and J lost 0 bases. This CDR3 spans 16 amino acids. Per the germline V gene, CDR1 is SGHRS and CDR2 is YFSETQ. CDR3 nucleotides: TGCGCCAGCAGCTTGCGGGGCGGGAGCCCCTCCTACGAGCAGTACTTC. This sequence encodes CASSLRGGSPSYEQYF.

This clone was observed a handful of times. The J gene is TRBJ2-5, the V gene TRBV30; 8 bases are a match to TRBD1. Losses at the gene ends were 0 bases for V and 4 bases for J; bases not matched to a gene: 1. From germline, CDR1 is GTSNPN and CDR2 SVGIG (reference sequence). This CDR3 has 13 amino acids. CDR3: CAWSVGTGETQYF. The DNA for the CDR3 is TGTGCCTGGAGTGTCGGGACAGGAGAGACCCAGTACTTC.

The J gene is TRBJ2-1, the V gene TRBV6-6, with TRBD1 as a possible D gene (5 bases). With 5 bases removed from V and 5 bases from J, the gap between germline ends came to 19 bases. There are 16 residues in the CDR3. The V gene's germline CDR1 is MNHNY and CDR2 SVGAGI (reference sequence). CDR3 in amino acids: CASSGLGHSPNNEQFF. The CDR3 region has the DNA TGTGCCAGCAGTGGGCTCGGACATTCCCCTAACAATGAGCAGTTCTTC.

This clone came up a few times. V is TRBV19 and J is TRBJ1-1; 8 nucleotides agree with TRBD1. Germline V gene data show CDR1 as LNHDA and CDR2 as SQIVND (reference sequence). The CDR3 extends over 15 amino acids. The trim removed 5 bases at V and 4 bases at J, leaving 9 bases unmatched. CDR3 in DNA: TGTGCCAGTAGTCCTCGTCAGGGGGCTCTCACTGAAGCTTTCTTT. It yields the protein CASSPRQGALTEAFF. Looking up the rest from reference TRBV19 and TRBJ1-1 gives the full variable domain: DGGITQSPKYLFRKEGQNVTLSCEQNLNHDAMYWYRQDPGQGLRLIYYSQIVNDFQKGDIAEGYSVSREKKESFPLTVTSAQKNPTAFYLCASSPRQGALTEAFFGQGTRLTVV.

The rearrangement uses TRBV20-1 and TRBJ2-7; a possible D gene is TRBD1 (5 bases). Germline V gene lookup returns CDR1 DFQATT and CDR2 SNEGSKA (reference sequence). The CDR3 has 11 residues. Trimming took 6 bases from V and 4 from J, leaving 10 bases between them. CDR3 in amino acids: CSALDSYEQYF. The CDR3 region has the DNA TGCAGTGCCCTAGACAGTTACGAGCAGTACTTC.

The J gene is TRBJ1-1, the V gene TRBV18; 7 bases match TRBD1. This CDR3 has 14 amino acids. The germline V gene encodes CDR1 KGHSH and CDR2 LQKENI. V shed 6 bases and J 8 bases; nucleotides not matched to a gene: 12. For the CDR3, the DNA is TGTGCCAGCTCTCCTACGGACAGGCGCTGGGAAGCTTTCTTT. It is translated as CASSPTDRRWEAFF. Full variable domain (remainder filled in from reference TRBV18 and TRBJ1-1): NAGVMQNPRHLVRRRGQEARLRCSPMKGHSHVYWYRQLPEEGLKFMVYLQKENIIDESGMPKERFSAEFPKEGPSILRIQQVVRGDSAAYFCASSPTDRRWEAFFGQGTRLTVV.

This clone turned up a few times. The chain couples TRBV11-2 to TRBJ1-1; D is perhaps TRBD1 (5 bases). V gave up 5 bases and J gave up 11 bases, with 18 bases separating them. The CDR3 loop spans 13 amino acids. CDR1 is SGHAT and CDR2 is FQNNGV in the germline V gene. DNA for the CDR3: TGTGCCAGCAGCCCCTCTAGTTATGGGGGGGCTTTCTTT. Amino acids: CASSPSSYGGAFF.

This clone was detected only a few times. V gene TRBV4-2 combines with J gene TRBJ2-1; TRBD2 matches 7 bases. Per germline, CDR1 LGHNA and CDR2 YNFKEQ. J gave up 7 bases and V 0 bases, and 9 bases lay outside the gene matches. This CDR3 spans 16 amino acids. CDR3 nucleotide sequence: TGTGCCAGCAGCCAAGACCTGTCAGGGAGGGGTAATGAGCAGTTCTTC. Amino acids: CASSQDLSGRGNEQFF.

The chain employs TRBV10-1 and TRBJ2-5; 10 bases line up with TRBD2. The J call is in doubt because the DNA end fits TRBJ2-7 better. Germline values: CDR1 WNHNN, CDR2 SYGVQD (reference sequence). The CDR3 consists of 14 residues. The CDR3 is CASGSGRPPYEQYF. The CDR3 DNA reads TGCGCCAGCGGTAGCGGGAGGCCTCCCTACGAGCAGTACTTC.

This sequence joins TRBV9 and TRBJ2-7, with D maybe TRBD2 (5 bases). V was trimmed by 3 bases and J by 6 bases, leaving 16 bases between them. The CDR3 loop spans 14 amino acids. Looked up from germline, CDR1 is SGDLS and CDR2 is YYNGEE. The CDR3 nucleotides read TGTGCCAGCAGCGCATACCCTCCTAGCAGCGAGCAGTACTTC. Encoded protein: CASSAYPPSSEQYF.

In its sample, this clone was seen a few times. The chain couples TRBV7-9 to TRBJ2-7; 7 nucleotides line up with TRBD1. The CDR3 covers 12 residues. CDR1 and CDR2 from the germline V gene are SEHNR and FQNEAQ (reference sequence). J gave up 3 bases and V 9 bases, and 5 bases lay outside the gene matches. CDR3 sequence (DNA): TGTGCCAGTGGGGACAGAAGCTACGAGCAGTACTTC. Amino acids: CASGDRSYEQYF.

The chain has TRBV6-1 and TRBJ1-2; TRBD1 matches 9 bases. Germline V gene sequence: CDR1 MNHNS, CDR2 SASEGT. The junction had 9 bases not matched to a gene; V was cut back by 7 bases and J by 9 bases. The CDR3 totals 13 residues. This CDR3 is CASTLGQGVSYTF. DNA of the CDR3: TGTGCCAGCACCCTGGGACAGGGTGTAAGCTACACCTTC.

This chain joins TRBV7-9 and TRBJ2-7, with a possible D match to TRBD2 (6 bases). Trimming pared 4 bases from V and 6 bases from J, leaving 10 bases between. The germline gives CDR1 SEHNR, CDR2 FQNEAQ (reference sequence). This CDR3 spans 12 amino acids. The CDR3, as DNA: TGTGCCAGCAGCTCAGGAGGGGTCGAGCAGTACTTC. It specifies CASSSGGVEQYF.

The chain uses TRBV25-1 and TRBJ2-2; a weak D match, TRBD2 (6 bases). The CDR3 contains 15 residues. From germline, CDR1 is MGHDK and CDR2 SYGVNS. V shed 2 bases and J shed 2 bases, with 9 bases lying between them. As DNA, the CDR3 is TGTGCCAGCAGTGAAGGGACTCCTAACACCGGGGAGCTGTTTTTT. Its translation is CASSEGTPNTGELFF.

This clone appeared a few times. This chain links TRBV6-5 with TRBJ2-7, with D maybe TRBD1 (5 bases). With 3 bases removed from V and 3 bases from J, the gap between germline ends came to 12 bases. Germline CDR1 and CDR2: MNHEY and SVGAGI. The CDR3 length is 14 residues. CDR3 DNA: TGTGCCAGCAGTTATCGGGCAGGGTTCTACGAGCAGTACTTC. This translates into CASSYRAGFYEQYF.

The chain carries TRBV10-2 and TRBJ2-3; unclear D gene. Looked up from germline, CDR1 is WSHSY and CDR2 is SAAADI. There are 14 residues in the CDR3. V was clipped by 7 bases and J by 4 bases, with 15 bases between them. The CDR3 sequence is CASIDPGGADTQYF. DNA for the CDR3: TGCGCCAGCATCGACCCCGGCGGCGCAGATACGCAGTATTTT.